This is a list of T cell receptor beta chains from one sample in a study of blood T cells in healthy people across ages. Each CDR3 protein is one row after TCRdb ran MiXCR on the 5' RACE reads. The data show about 1.5 million distinct CDR3 sequences, roughly two fifths seen once. The specimen sequenced was blood. These receptors came from a woman aged 18-30 years in good health. The CDR3 runs from the conserved cysteine through the conserved F or W. The D gene is left open where the match is weak. Clone sizes are given selectively: once, few, many, or a class where the clone is expanded.

clone_size: NA
v_call: TRBV20-1
j_call: TRBJ2-5
d_call: NA
cdr3_length: 12
cdr3_nt: TGCAGTGCTGGACCCAGGGGAGAGACCCAGTACTTC
cdr3_aa: CSAGPRGETQYF

clone_size: few
v_call: TRBV21-1
j_call: TRBJ2-6
d_call: NA
cdr3_length: 17
cdr3_nt: TGTGCCAGCAGCAAAGTTGAGGACATGGGCTGGGCCAACGTCCTGACTTTC
cdr3_aa: CASSKVEDMGWANVLTF

clone_size: NA
v_call: TRBV6-2/TRBV6-3
j_call: TRBJ1-1
d_call: NA
cdr3_length: 14
cdr3_nt: TGTGCCAGCAGATCCTGGCAGCCCCAGGGGTCAGCTTTCTTT
cdr3_aa: CASRSWQPQGSAFF

clone_size: NA
v_call: TRBV2
j_call: TRBJ1-1
d_call: TRBD1
cdr3_length: 13
cdr3_nt: TGTGCCAGCAGTGAGGGACAGTTTCCTGAAGCTTTCTTT
cdr3_aa: CASSEGQFPEAFF

clone_size: NA
v_call: TRBV25-1
j_call: TRBJ2-1
d_call: NA
cdr3_length: 15
cdr3_nt: TGTGCCAGCAGTGACCCCTTGGGGGGTTGGGATGAGCAGTTCTTC
cdr3_aa: CASSDPLGGWDEQFF

clone_size: NA
v_call: TRBV4-1
j_call: TRBJ2-7
d_call: NA
cdr3_length: 14
cdr3_nt: TGCGCCAGCAGCCAGGACCAAAAAAACTACGAGCAGTACTTC
cdr3_aa: CASSQDQKNYEQYF

clone_size: NA
v_call: TRBV29-1
j_call: TRBJ2-1
d_call: NA
cdr3_length: 14
cdr3_nt: TGCAGCGTTGATTCCCTAGCGAGGTACAATGAGCAGTTCTTC
cdr3_aa: CSVDSLARYNEQFF

clone_size: NA
v_call: TRBV27
j_call: TRBJ2-1
d_call: TRBD2
cdr3_length: 15
cdr3_nt: TGTGCCAGCAGTCAGGGACTAGCGGCCTACAATGAGGAGTTCTTC
cdr3_aa: CASSQGLAAYNEEFF

clone_size: NA
v_call: TRBV5-1
j_call: TRBJ2-1
d_call: NA
cdr3_length: 12
cdr3_nt: TGCGCCAGCAGCTTGGTTTCCGGTGAGCAGTTCTTC
cdr3_aa: CASSLVSGEQFF

clone_size: many
v_call: TRBV28
j_call: TRBJ1-4
d_call: NA
cdr3_length: 17
cdr3_nt: TGTGCCAGCAGTTCCCCATCCACCCGGGTGGGTAATGAAAAACTGTTTTTT
cdr3_aa: CASSSPSTRVGNEKLFF

clone_size: NA
v_call: TRBV29-1
j_call: TRBJ2-7
d_call: TRBD1
cdr3_length: 15
cdr3_nt: TGCAGCGTTGAAGGTGACAGGGGGCGAAACAATGAGCAGTACTTC
cdr3_aa: CSVEGDRGRNNEQYF

clone_size: NA
v_call: TRBV7-9
j_call: TRBJ1-2
d_call: NA
cdr3_length: 13
cdr3_nt: TGTGCCAGCAGCTCCACTATCGGCTATGGCTACACCTTC
cdr3_aa: CASSSTIGYGYTF

clone_size: NA
v_call: TRBV4-3
j_call: TRBJ2-7
d_call: NA
cdr3_length: 15
cdr3_nt: TGCGCCAGCAGCCAAAGACCGGGGGATACCGGCGAGCAGTACTTC
cdr3_aa: CASSQRPGDTGEQYF

clone_size: NA
v_call: TRBV20-1
j_call: TRBJ1-4
d_call: NA
cdr3_length: 16
cdr3_nt: TGCAGTGCTAGAGACCTGGGACTGACAGTTAATGAAAAACTGTTTTTT
cdr3_aa: CSARDLGLTVNEKLFF

clone_size: few
v_call: TRBV7-2
j_call: TRBJ2-7
d_call: NA
cdr3_length: 15
cdr3_nt: TGTGCCAGCAGCTCTAGCCGTCAGGGGCGAGAGACCCAGTACTTT
cdr3_aa: CASSSSRQGRETQYF

clone_size: few
v_call: TRBV7-2
j_call: TRBJ2-5
d_call: NA
cdr3_length: 14
cdr3_nt: TGTGCCAGCAGCAGGGAGGGGGGGGAAGAGACCCAGTACTTC
cdr3_aa: CASSREGGEETQYF

clone_size: few
v_call: TRBV20-1
j_call: TRBJ2-3
d_call: NA
cdr3_length: 14
cdr3_nt: TGCAGTGCCTATTATGGGCGCGCCACAGATACGCAGTATTTT
cdr3_aa: CSAYYGRATDTQYF

clone_size: few
v_call: TRBV6-6
j_call: TRBJ1-1
d_call: NA
cdr3_length: 14
cdr3_nt: TGTGCCAGCAGTTATCTGGGGATGAACACTGAAGCTTTCTTT
cdr3_aa: CASSYLGMNTEAFF

clone_size: NA
v_call: TRBV6-2/TRBV6-3
j_call: TRBJ2-7
d_call: NA
cdr3_length: 14
cdr3_nt: TGTGCCAGCAGTTACCACGGGTTCTCCTACGAGCAGTACTTC
cdr3_aa: CASSYHGFSYEQYF

clone_size: NA
v_call: TRBV7-2
j_call: TRBJ1-5
d_call: NA
cdr3_length: 16
cdr3_nt: TGTGCCAGCAGCTTAGTTAGTGGTGAGAGCAATCAGCCCCAGCATTTT
cdr3_aa: CASSLVSGESNQPQHF

clone_size: NA
v_call: TRBV7-2
j_call: TRBJ2-7
d_call: TRBD2
cdr3_length: 15
cdr3_nt: TGTGCCAGCAGACTAGCGGCCGCTTCCTCCTACGAGCAGTACTTC
cdr3_aa: CASRLAAASSYEQYF

clone_size: NA
v_call: TRBV6-2/TRBV6-3
j_call: TRBJ2-1
d_call: TRBD2
cdr3_length: 20
cdr3_nt: TGTGCCAGCAGTGGGGGATGGGTAGCCCCGACTAGCGGTATACAATGGGAGCAGTTCTTC
cdr3_aa: CASSGGWVAPTSGIQWEQFF

clone_size: NA
v_call: TRBV20-1
j_call: TRBJ1-2
d_call: NA
cdr3_length: 14
cdr3_nt: TGCAGTGCTAGAACACCGCAGGGTTTTGGTGGCTACACCTTC
cdr3_aa: CSARTPQGFGGYTF

clone_size: NA
v_call: TRBV7-9
j_call: TRBJ2-2
d_call: NA
cdr3_length: 13
cdr3_nt: TGTGCCAGCAGCTTCCCAGCAACCGGGGAGCTGTTTTTT
cdr3_aa: CASSFPATGELFF

clone_size: NA
v_call: TRBV19
j_call: TRBJ2-1
d_call: TRBD2
cdr3_length: 16
cdr3_nt: TGTGCCAGTAGTACCGGACTAGCGGCCCCCTACAATGAGCAGTTCTTC
cdr3_aa: CASSTGLAAPYNEQFF

clone_size: few
v_call: TRBV12-5
j_call: TRBJ2-1
d_call: NA
cdr3_length: 16
cdr3_nt: TGTGCTAGTGGTTTGGGCAACGACCGGGACTACAATGAGCAGTTCTTC
cdr3_aa: CASGLGNDRDYNEQFF

clone_size: NA
v_call: TRBV29-1
j_call: TRBJ2-5
d_call: NA
cdr3_length: 14
cdr3_nt: TGCAGCGTCCGGGCCAGGGGAGCCTACAATGAGCAGTACTTC
cdr3_aa: CSVRARGAYNEQYF

clone_size: NA
v_call: TRBV2
j_call: TRBJ1-1
d_call: NA
cdr3_length: 11
cdr3_nt: TGTGCCATCAGTCTTAACACTGAAGCTTTCTTT
cdr3_aa: CAISLNTEAFF

clone_size: NA
v_call: TRBV5-1
j_call: TRBJ2-5
d_call: NA
cdr3_length: 14
cdr3_nt: TGCGCCAGCAGCTTGATGGGGGACATAGAGACCCAGTACTTC
cdr3_aa: CASSLMGDIETQYF

clone_size: NA
v_call: TRBV5-1
j_call: TRBJ1-1
d_call: NA
cdr3_length: 15
cdr3_nt: TGCGCCAGCAGCTTAGTGACAGTACAGGAGACGGATGCTTTCTTT
cdr3_aa: CASSLVTVQETDAFF

clone_size: NA
v_call: TRBV5-1
j_call: TRBJ2-7
d_call: NA
cdr3_length: 15
cdr3_nt: TGCGCCAGCAGCTTGGATCGAGAAATGGGCTACGAGCAGTACTTC
cdr3_aa: CASSLDREMGYEQYF

clone_size: NA
v_call: TRBV13
j_call: TRBJ1-1
d_call: NA
cdr3_length: 14
cdr3_nt: TGTGCCAGCAGCCCTCGACAGTCTGACACTGAAGCTTTCTTT
cdr3_aa: CASSPRQSDTEAFF

clone_size: NA
v_call: TRBV20-1
j_call: TRBJ2-7
d_call: TRBD1
cdr3_length: 14
cdr3_nt: TGCAGTGCTAGCAACCGGGACAGGAACTACGAGCAGTACTTC
cdr3_aa: CSASNRDRNYEQYF

clone_size: NA
v_call: TRBV20-1
j_call: TRBJ1-6
d_call: NA
cdr3_length: 14
cdr3_nt: TGCAGTGCTAGAGTGGAGCCTAATAATTCACCCCTCCACTTT
cdr3_aa: CSARVEPNNSPLHF

clone_size: NA
v_call: TRBV20-1
j_call: TRBJ2-2
d_call: NA
cdr3_length: 15
cdr3_nt: TGCAGTGCTAGAGGGGAGGTTGCGAACACCGGGGAGCTGTTTTTT
cdr3_aa: CSARGEVANTGELFF

clone_size: NA
v_call: TRBV6-5
j_call: TRBJ1-1
d_call: NA
cdr3_length: 13
cdr3_nt: TGTGCCAGCAGTACCGGCCCGGAGACTGAAGCTTTCTTT
cdr3_aa: CASSTGPETEAFF